These T cell receptor beta chains were read from a single sample in a study of blood T cell repertoires in COVID-19. Assay: immunoSEQ multiplex PCR; the TCRdb copy retains only in-frame clones and omits some. Here the sample spans approximately 350,000 clones, 80% to 90% being singletons. The sample was peripheral blood. Receptors were obtained from an older woman with COVID-19, enrolled during active disease. CDR3s include the opening cysteine and the closing phenylalanine or tryptophan. D genes are given only for firm matches. Only part of the rows carry a size: once, few, many, or a class if the clone is expanded.

j_call: TRBJ1-2; clone_size: .; v_call: TRBV6-6; d_call: .; cdr3_aa: CASSYSILGGSYGYTF; cdr3_nt: TGTGCCAGCAGTTACTCGATCCTGGGGGGGAGCTATGGCTACACCTTC
j_call: TRBJ1-2; clone_size: .; v_call: TRBV4-1; d_call: TRBD1; cdr3_aa: CASSQGTGTKGYTF; cdr3_nt: TGCGCCAGCAGCCAGGGGACAGGGACGAAAGGCTACACCTTC
j_call: TRBJ2-1; clone_size: .; v_call: TRBV20-1; d_call: TRBD2; cdr3_aa: CSASRGTSGVNEQFF; cdr3_nt: TGCAGTGCTAGTAGGGGGACTAGCGGGGTGAATGAGCAGTTCTTC
j_call: TRBJ1-6; clone_size: .; v_call: TRBV14; d_call: .; cdr3_aa: CASSQDRGKNSPLHF; cdr3_nt: TGTGCCAGCAGCCAAGATCGAGGGAAGAATTCACCCCTCCACTTT
j_call: TRBJ2-7; clone_size: .; v_call: TRBV5-1; d_call: .; cdr3_aa: CASSLDSEQYF; cdr3_nt: TGCGCCAGCAGCTTGGACTCAGAGCAGTACTTC
j_call: TRBJ1-1; clone_size: .; v_call: TRBV18; d_call: TRBD1; cdr3_aa: CASSPRTGGPNTEAFF; cdr3_nt: TGTGCCAGCTCACCGCGGACAGGGGGCCCTAACACTGAAGCTTTCTTT
j_call: TRBJ2-4; clone_size: .; v_call: TRBV2; d_call: TRBD1; cdr3_aa: CASSGQGIIQYF; cdr3_nt: TGTGCCAGCTCCGGACAGGGAATCATTCAGTACTTC
j_call: TRBJ2-5; clone_size: .; v_call: TRBV11-3; d_call: .; cdr3_aa: CASSLDKEGGQETQYF; cdr3_nt: TGTGCCAGCAGCTTAGATAAAGAGGGCGGGCAAGAGACCCAGTACTTC
j_call: TRBJ2-3; clone_size: .; v_call: TRBV27; d_call: .; cdr3_aa: CASSYGDGEADTQYF; cdr3_nt: TGTGCCAGCAGTTATGGTGACGGGGAGGCAGATACGCAGTATTTT
j_call: TRBJ1-1; clone_size: once; v_call: TRBV19; d_call: .; cdr3_aa: CASSMRQGVSEAFF; cdr3_nt: TGTGCCAGTAGTATGCGCCAGGGCGTTTCTGAAGCTTTCTTT
j_call: TRBJ1-2; clone_size: .; v_call: TRBV5-1; d_call: TRBD1; cdr3_aa: CASSFGDRDYGYTF; cdr3_nt: TGCGCCAGCAGCTTTGGCGACAGGGACTATGGCTACACCTTC
j_call: TRBJ1-1; clone_size: .; v_call: TRBV30; d_call: TRBD1; cdr3_aa: CAWGQGNTEAFF; cdr3_nt: TGTGCCTGGGGACAGGGGAACACTGAAGCTTTCTTT
j_call: TRBJ2-5; clone_size: .; v_call: TRBV4-2; d_call: TRBD1; cdr3_aa: CASSQDLTGEETQYF; cdr3_nt: TGTGCCAGCAGCCAAGATCTTACAGGGGAAGAGACCCAGTACTTC
j_call: TRBJ1-3; clone_size: .; v_call: TRBV4-1; d_call: .; cdr3_aa: CASSQDPPSSTGNTIYF; cdr3_nt: TGCGCCAGCAGCCAAGACCCACCGTCTAGTACTGGAAACACCATATATTTT
j_call: TRBJ2-7; clone_size: .; v_call: TRBV18; d_call: .; cdr3_aa: CASSPPSGNEQYF; cdr3_nt: TGTGCCAGCTCACCACCCTCGGGAAACGAGCAGTACTTC
j_call: TRBJ1-3; clone_size: once; v_call: TRBV4-1; d_call: TRBD1; cdr3_aa: CASRRTGYGNTIYF; cdr3_nt: TGCGCCAGCAGACGGACAGGGTACGGAAACACCATATATTTT